The source of this T cell receptor (beta chain) is a study of regulatory T cells in long-lasting Graves disease. This clonotype occurred a few times. V lost 5 bases, J lost 8 bases, and 7 bases stayed unmatched. This CDR3 spans 15 amino acids. Germline-derived CDR1 and CDR2 are PRHDT and FYEKMQ (reference sequence). Libraries of TCR beta came from iRepertoire HTBI primers plus Arm-PCR of CDR3 regions. TCRdb recomputed calls from the multiplex PCR reads with MiXCR, one row per CDR3 protein. The data show 700,000 or so distinct CDR3 sequences, 30% seen once. Time point denoted: persistent/refractory GD, antithyroid drugs over 5 years with positive TRAb. Extracted RNA from PBMCs served as the source of the TCR library.

The source of this sequence is a female donor with Graves disease. Here the sequenced sample was peripheral blood mononuclear cells (PBMCs), taken when the disease was refractory, from a patient treated with antithyroid drugs. This chain joins TRBV13 and TRBJ2-4; 12 bases align to TRBD1. CDR3 protein: CASSLLGTGGHIQYF. DNA for the CDR3: TGTGCCAGCAGCCTCTTGGGGACAGGGGGCCACATTCAGTACTTC.